This record looks at one T cell receptor (beta chain) sequence and its context. Its antigen target is currently unknown. No base quality information exists; no much larger clone differs at one position. TCRbeta CDR3 regions were amplified from genomic DNA by means of the immunoSEQ Assay, a bias-controlled multiplex PCR. The published analysis was carried out like this. The number of nucleated cells in each sample was estimated by amplification of reference gene primers within the assay. To quantify the absolute abundance of each unique TCRbeta CDR3 rearrangement, sequence reads were collapsed and filtered. For each sample, productive Simpson clonality was calculated as the square root of Simpson's diversity index over productive rearrangements. TCRdb mirrors the immuneACCESS table, restricted to in-frame sequences. Some clones are absent from its copies; in checked studies, under half trace to an unresolved V gene, and the reason for the others is unknown. V and J calls and clone size follow that table, whereas D and trimming were derived from the DNA. Here the sample has about 150,000 clones; 70% to 90% occur a single time. The ten largest make up 3% to 4% of the sample.

CDR3 length: 14 amino acids, cysteine to phenylalanine. This entry keeps only the CDR3 DNA: 42 bases, framed from base 1. Unmatched junction bases come to 7, with V trimmed by 4 bases and J by 4 bases. The germline V gene sets CDR1 to SQVTM and CDR2 to ANQGSEA. This specimen belongs to a study of blood T cell repertoires in COVID-19 (TCRdb year 2020). Concerning the study at large: Samples covering the acute and convalescent phases of COVID-19 were provided by collaborators in the United States, Italy and Spain. The material from the prospective study consisted of cDNA or gDNA derived from T cells, B-cell-depleted T cells, or PBMCs. Deeply sampled blood TCRbeta repertoires from subjects exposed to, actively infected with, or recovered from COVID-19 were included in the dataset. The repertoires were released in a freely available public database intended as a resource for research on the immune response to SARS-CoV-2. Samples came from the ongoing ImmuneRACE study (first 160 participants) plus 1,254 subjects from 6 global collaborators. Sample metadata almost always included a de-identified subject ID, COVID-19 status, age in years and sex. Where available, HLA class I and class II types were obtained from metadata supplied by the sample provider rather than from assay-based typing.

Collaborating institutions collected whole blood in K2EDTA tubes following their own protocols. Collaborator samples were shipped for TCRbeta analysis as frozen whole blood, isolated PBMCs, or DNA extracted from either sample type. Here is what the overall study found, with its caveats: The quantity of clinical and demographic metadata differed by source and by participant and was supplied without curation.

The clonotype originates from a man between 70 and 80 years old with acute or convalescent COVID-19. Sequenced sample: peripheral blood. The chain employs TRBV29-1 and TRBJ2-1; 7 bases in between match TRBD2. The sequence in DNA is TGCAGCGTTGCTGTTAGCGGGTCGTACAATGAGCAGTTCTTC. This gives the protein CSVAVSGSYNEQFF.